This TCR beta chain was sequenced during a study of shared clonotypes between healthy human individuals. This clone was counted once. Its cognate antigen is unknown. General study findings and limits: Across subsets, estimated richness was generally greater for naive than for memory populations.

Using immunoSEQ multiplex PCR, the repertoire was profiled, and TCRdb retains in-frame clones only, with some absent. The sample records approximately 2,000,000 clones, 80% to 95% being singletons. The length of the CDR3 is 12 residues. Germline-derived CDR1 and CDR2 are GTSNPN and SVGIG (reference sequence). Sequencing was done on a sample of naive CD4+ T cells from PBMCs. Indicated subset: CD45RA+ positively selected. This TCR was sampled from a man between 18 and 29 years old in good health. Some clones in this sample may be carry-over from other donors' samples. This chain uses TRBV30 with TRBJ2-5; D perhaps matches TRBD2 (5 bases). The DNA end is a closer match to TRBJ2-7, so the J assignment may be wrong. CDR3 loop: CASTSGFYEQYF. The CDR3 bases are TGTGCCTCAACCTCGGGGTTCTACGAGCAGTACTTC.